The 28 T cell receptor beta chains presented below share a single source sample, sequenced in a study of CD4 T cells in relation to SARS-CoV-2 and coronaviruses. Which antigens these TCRs recognize remains unknown. Before the COVID-19 pandemic, during about 2010-2018, CD4+ T cells were taken from unexposed donors. The cells were cultured for around ten days before CD4+ T cells were isolated. Repertoires were generated with immunoSEQ multiplex PCR, while TCRdb's copy carries only in-frame clones and drops some. The data show more than 20,000 clones, with more than 65% seen just once and around a sixth held by the top ten. Sequenced material: CD4+ T cells from PBMCs, cultured in vitro. The source is a human donor in good health.

This clone appeared once. This chain joins TRBV28 and TRBJ2-5; 7 bases are a match to TRBD1. CDR1 and CDR2 from the germline V gene are MDHEN and SYDVKM. This CDR3 is 15 amino acids long. V gave up 8 bases and J gave up 2 bases; unmatched junction bases: 11. The CDR3 bases are TGTGCCAGCGAAGACAGGGAAAGAATTCAAGAGACCCAGTACTTC. It yields the protein CASEDRERIQETQYF.

V and J are TRBV6-2 or TRBV6-3 and TRBJ2-3, with 8 bases lining up with TRBD2. The CDR3 covers 14 residues. Unmatched junction bases numbered 1, after V lost 2 bases and J lost 3 bases. CDR1 is MNHEY, CDR2 SVGEGT, per germline. For the CDR3, the DNA is TGTGCCAGCAGTTACGGCGGGAGGACAGATACGCAGTATTTT. It encodes CASSYGGRTDTQYF.

V usage is TRBV19 and J usage is TRBJ1-5; D is perhaps TRBD1 (5 bases). V shed 7 bases and J shed 4 bases, with 14 bases lying between them. The length of the CDR3 is 14 residues. CDR1 and CDR2 from the germline V gene are LNHDA and SQIVND (reference sequence). The CDR3 DNA reads TGTGCCAGTACCAGGATGGGGGGGAATCAGCCCCAGCATTTT. This translates into CASTRMGGNQPQHF.

The chain is built from TRBV24-1 and TRBJ2-7; TRBD2 is a possible D gene (5 bases). Per germline, CDR1 KGHDR and CDR2 SFDVKD. There are 11 residues in the CDR3. Deletions cut 7 bases from V and 6 bases from J, with 9 bases between. CDR3 protein: CATSARGEQYF. In nucleotides, the CDR3 is TGTGCCACCAGCGCTCGGGGCGAGCAGTACTTC.

The chain recombines TRBV30 with TRBJ1-4; D is perhaps TRBD1 (5 bases). The CDR3 is 13 amino acids. V lost 2 bases and J 6 bases, leaving 10 bases between the germline ends. The germline gives CDR1 GTSNPN, CDR2 SVGIG (reference sequence). CDR3: CAWSKGSDEKLFF. DNA for the CDR3: TGTGCCTGGAGTAAGGGGTCGGATGAAAAACTGTTTTTT.

This chain joins TRBV30 and TRBJ1-2; possible D gene TRBD1, 5 bases. Germline assignment: CDR1 GTSNPN and CDR2 SVGIG (reference sequence). There are 12 residues in the CDR3. V lost 0 bases and J 11 bases, leaving 13 bases between the germline ends. The CDR3 DNA reads TGTGCCTGGAGTGTACAGACAGTGTCTTACACCTTC. This gives the protein CAWSVQTVSYTF.

CDR3 nucleotides: TGTGCCAGCAGCTTCGCGGGAGCCTACGAGCAGTACTTC. Its translation: CASSFAGAYEQYF. This rearrangement joins TRBV11-1 to TRBJ2-7; 7 bases match TRBD2. V trimming: 3 bases; J trimming: 2 bases; junction bases outside the gene matches: 1. The CDR3 covers 13 residues. The germline CDR1 and CDR2 sequences are SGHAT and FQDESV (reference sequence).

The rearrangement joins TRBV3-1 (or the pseudogene TRBV3-2) to TRBJ1-3; D is possibly TRBD1 (5 bases). CDR3 length: 18 residues. Germline V lookup: CDR1 LGHDT, CDR2 YNNKEL (reference sequence). V was trimmed by 1 base and J by 3 bases, leaving 19 bases between them. The CDR3 here is CASSQGLTSGSGGNTIYF. In DNA form, the CDR3 reads TGTGCCAGCAGCCAAGGCTTAACTTCAGGGTCAGGTGGAAACACCATATATTTT.

This chain links TRBV18 with TRBJ2-1, with 14 nucleotides matching TRBD2. The CDR3 loop spans 15 amino acids. The germline gives CDR1 KGHSH, CDR2 LQKENI. Trimming took 4 bases from V and 9 from J; bases not matched to a gene: 5. CDR3 DNA: TGTGCCAGCTCACGGGGGACTAGCGGGAGTGGTGAGCAGTTCTTC. It translates to CASSRGTSGSGEQFF. Full variable domain (remainder filled in from reference TRBV18 and TRBJ2-1): NAGVMQNPRHLVRRRGQEARLRCSPMKGHSHVYWYRQLPEEGLKFMVYLQKENIIDESGMPKERFSAEFPKEGPSILRIQQVVRGDSAAYFCASSRGTSGSGEQFFGPGTRLTVL.

The chain has TRBV27 and TRBJ2-7, with D perhaps assigned TRBD1 or TRBD2 (5 bases each). The CDR3 loop spans 13 amino acids. V lost 10 bases to trimming and J lost 2 bases, with 15 bases between them. CDR1 is MNHEY and CDR2 is SMNVEV in the germline V gene (reference sequence). Here the CDR3 DNA reads TGTGCCACCGGACGGGACGGAGCCTACGAGCAGTACTTC. Protein: CATGRDGAYEQYF.

The chain links TRBV28 to TRBJ1-2, with D tentatively TRBD1 (6 bases). The germline CDR1 and CDR2 sequences are MDHEN and SYDVKM. Between the trimmed V and J ends, which lost 8 bases and 5 bases, there was a span of 12 bases. The length of the CDR3 is 12 residues. DNA of the CDR3: TGTGCCAGCTCCCCCAGGGGTTATGGCTACACCTTC. It encodes CASSPRGYGYTF.

The chain recombines TRBV6-5 with TRBJ2-5; TRBD2 matches 11 bases. Germline assignment: CDR1 MNHEY and CDR2 SVGAGI. J was trimmed by 5 bases and V by 10 bases; bases with no gene match: 12. This CDR3 comprises 15 residues. CDR3 sequence (DNA): TGTGCCACACAGAAGAATAGCGGGAGGGCGGAGACCCAGTACTTC. Translated: CATQKNSGRAETQYF.

This chain uses TRBV11-2 with TRBJ2-7; TRBD2 aligns across 10 bases. This CDR3 is 13 amino acids long. The germline V gene has CDR1 SGHAT and CDR2 FQNNGV. With 1 base clipped from V and 9 bases from J, the junction kept 3 bases outside the gene matches. The CDR3, as DNA: TGTGCCAGCAGCTTAGTAGCGGGAGGCCCGCAGTACTTC. Encoded protein: CASSLVAGGPQYF.

V usage is TRBV28 and J usage is TRBJ2-5; 7 bases agree with TRBD1. There are 13 residues in the CDR3. After removal of 5 bases from V and 5 bases from J, the junction contained 5 bases not matched to a gene. The germline V gene has CDR1 MDHEN and CDR2 SYDVKM. The CDR3: CASSSGRGETQYF. CDR3 coding DNA: TGTGCCAGCAGTAGTGGCAGGGGGGAGACCCAGTACTTC.

The chain carries TRBV28 and TRBJ1-1, with D hard to call. Germline V gene sequence: CDR1 MDHEN, CDR2 SYDVKM. The CDR3 extends over 12 amino acids. Trimming took 10 bases from V and 8 from J, leaving 17 bases between them. The CDR3 DNA sequence: TGTGCCACCTGGGGATGGCCCCAAGAAGCTTTCTTT. It encodes CATWGWPQEAFF.

The chain uses TRBV6-1 and TRBJ2-5; D unclear. Germline V gene sequence: CDR1 MNHNS, CDR2 SASEGT. Trimming pared 4 bases from V and 2 bases from J, leaving 17 bases between. This CDR3 region has 16 residues. The CDR3 sequence is CASSGPRHRPQETQYF. CDR3 DNA sequence: TGTGCCAGCAGTGGGCCCCGCCACCGCCCACAAGAGACCCAGTACTTC.

The chain joins TRBV30 to TRBJ2-7, with TRBD1 matching 7 bases. Losses at the gene ends were 0 bases for V and 0 bases for J; bases not matched to a gene: 8. CDR1 GTSNPN and CDR2 SVGIG come from the germline V gene (reference sequence). The CDR3 covers 16 residues. The chain's CDR3 is CAWSVPKTGSSYEQYF. Written as DNA, the CDR3 is TGTGCCTGGAGTGTGCCTAAGACAGGGAGCTCCTACGAGCAGTACTTC.

This clone was counted a few times. V usage is TRBV18 and J usage is TRBJ1-5; 8 bases agree with TRBD1. Germline assignment: CDR1 KGHSH and CDR2 LQKENI. The CDR3 spans 14 residues. Unmatched junction bases numbered 3, after V lost 3 bases and J lost 5 bases. Here the CDR3 reads CASSPVTGDQPQHF. In DNA, the CDR3 is TGTGCCAGCTCACCGGTGACAGGGGATCAGCCCCAGCATTTT.

This chain joins TRBV12-3 or TRBV12-4 and TRBJ1-5, with D unclear. The V end lost 5 bases, the J end lost 4 bases, and 9 bases lay between the germline ends. The CDR3 spans 13 residues. CDR3 nucleotide sequence: TGTGCCAGCAGTCCTACCACGAATCAGCCCCAGCATTTT. Amino acid sequence: CASSPTTNQPQHF.

The chain combines TRBV18 with TRBJ2-7; 8 nucleotides line up with TRBD1. This CDR3 has 16 amino acids. Germline CDR1 KGHSH, CDR2 LQKENI. V shed 9 bases, J shed 2 bases, and the junction held 15 bases outside the gene matches. CDR3: CASYENRDRLPYEQYF. CDR3 in DNA: TGTGCCAGTTACGAAAACCGGGACAGGCTACCCTACGAGCAGTACTTC.

CDR3 nucleotide sequence: TGTGCCAGCACCCTGCAGGGGGCGCGCGAAAAACTGTTTTTT. Residues: CASTLQGAREKLFF. This chain uses TRBV2 with TRBJ1-4; TRBD1 matches at 8 bases. The V gene's germline CDR1 is SNHLY and CDR2 FYNNEI. This CDR3 has 14 residues. V shed 7 bases and J 8 bases; nucleotides not matched to a gene: 9.

The chain is built from TRBV4-1 and TRBJ2-7; D may correspond to TRBD1 or TRBD2 (7 bases each). V was clipped by 3 bases and J by 4 bases, with 16 bases between them. The germline V gene encodes CDR1 MGHRA and CDR2 YSYEKL. The CDR3 extends over 15 amino acids. CDR3 in amino acids: CASSQDRQGGYEQYF. The CDR3 bases are TGCGCCAGCAGCCAGGATCGACAGGGAGGGTACGAGCAGTACTTC.

The genes are TRBV18 and TRBJ2-7; 9 bases align to TRBD1. The CDR3 length is 14 residues. Germline-derived CDR1 and CDR2 are KGHSH and LQKENI. V shed 6 bases, J shed 4 bases, and the junction held 7 bases outside the gene matches. CDR3 in DNA: TGTGCCAGCTCTCCCGGGACAGGGCTTTACGAGCAGTACTTC. This codes for CASSPGTGLYEQYF.

This clone was seen just once. The chain couples TRBV27 to TRBJ2-1; 10 nucleotides line up with TRBD1. The ends lost 4 bases at V and 4 bases at J; junction bases unmatched: 10. This CDR3 is 17 amino acids long. The germline CDR1 and CDR2 sequences are MNHEY and SMNVEV (reference sequence). The CDR3 region has the DNA TGTGCCAGCAGTTCAGCCCCCGGGACAGGGGTATACAATGAGCAGTTCTTC. Translation gives CASSSAPGTGVYNEQFF.

This clone was seen a few times. This chain uses TRBV6-5 with TRBJ1-2; 7 bases agree with TRBD1. V lost 0 bases to trimming and J lost 4 bases; unmatched junction nucleotides: 5. Germline lookup yields CDR1 MNHEY and CDR2 SVGAGI. The CDR3 has 15 amino acids. The CDR3 DNA reads TGTGCCAGCAGTTACTCCCGAGGGGGCTCCTATGGCTACACCTTC. Its translation is CASSYSRGGSYGYTF.

The V gene is TRBV6-5, the J gene TRBJ1-1; TRBD1 is a possible D gene (5 bases). In germline, CDR1 is MNHEY, CDR2 SVGAGI. V shed 5 bases and J shed 0 bases, with 10 bases lying between them. The CDR3 is 14 amino acids. This CDR3 reads CASSLQELNTEAFF. DNA for the CDR3: TGTGCCAGCAGTCTACAGGAACTGAACACTGAAGCTTTCTTT.

The chain joins TRBV5-6 to TRBJ1-2; TRBD1 might be the D (6 bases). The ends were cut back, 3 bases at V and 4 bases at J, with 16 bases in the middle. The CDR3 covers 15 residues. Germline assignment: CDR1 SGHDT and CDR2 YYEEEE. Written as DNA, the CDR3 is TGTGCCAGCAGCTGGAATACAGAACAGGGCTATGGCTACACCTTC. This codes for CASSWNTEQGYGYTF.

This chain connects TRBV27 to TRBJ2-2, with D maybe TRBD1 (6 bases). There are 16 residues in the CDR3. Looked up from germline, CDR1 is MNHEY and CDR2 is SMNVEV (reference sequence). Deletions cut 5 bases from V and 0 bases from J, with 13 bases between. Written as DNA, the CDR3 is TGTGCCAGCAGTGAGGGGGATCTTTCGAACACCGGGGAGCTGTTTTTT. As protein: CASSEGDLSNTGELFF.